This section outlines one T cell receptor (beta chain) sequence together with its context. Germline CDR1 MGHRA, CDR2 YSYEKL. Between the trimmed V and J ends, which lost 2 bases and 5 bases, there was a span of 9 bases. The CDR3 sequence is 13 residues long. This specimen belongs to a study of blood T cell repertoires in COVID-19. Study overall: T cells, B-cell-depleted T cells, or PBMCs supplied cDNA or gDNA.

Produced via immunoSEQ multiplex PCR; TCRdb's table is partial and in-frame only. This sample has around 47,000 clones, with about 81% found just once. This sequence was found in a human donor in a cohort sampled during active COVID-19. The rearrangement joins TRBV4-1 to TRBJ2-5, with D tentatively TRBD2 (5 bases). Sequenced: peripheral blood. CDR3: CASSQPGFETQYF. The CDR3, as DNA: TGCGCCAGCAGCCAACCGGGGTTTGAGACCCAGTACTTC.